The 29 T cell receptor beta chains given below trace back to one sample, sequenced in a study of OX40 agonist ivuxolimab in advanced cancers. Sequencing used immunoSEQ multiplex PCR; TCRdb keeps in-frame clones, though not all of them. The repertoire includes 57,000 or so clones, over 75% of them detected once, and more than 15% sits in the top ten. The material sequenced was CD4+ or CD8+ T cells sorted from blood, taken in a trial of the OX40 agonist ivuxolimab. All receptors derive from an adult with an advanced solid tumor such as melanoma, head and neck, liver or kidney cancer.

The J gene is TRBJ2-5, the V gene TRBV11-2, with D unclear. The J call is uncertain, as TRBJ2-7 better fits the DNA end. The CDR3 has 14 amino acids. CDR1 and CDR2 (germline): SGHAT, FQNNGV. CDR3: CASSPTFFSYEQYF. CDR3 DNA sequence: TGTGCCAGCAGCCCGACCTTTTTCTCCTACGAGCAGTACTTC.

The CDR3 nucleotides read TGTGCCAGCAGCTTAGGCAGGGGGCATGGTGGCTACACCTTC. Protein product: CASSLGRGHGGYTF. The chain has TRBV11-2 and TRBJ1-2; 8 bases match TRBD1. After removal of 1 base from V and 7 bases from J, the junction contained 5 bases not matched to a gene. This CDR3 contains 14 residues. Germline V CDR1 and CDR2: SGHAT, FQNNGV.

Of note for this clone: The junction and the germline gene differ at one end; a read error may be behind it. This chain connects TRBV6-5 to TRBJ2-1; 10 nucleotides agree with TRBD2. The CDR3 is 16 residues long. Per germline, CDR1 MNHEY and CDR2 SVGAGI. CDR3 nucleotide sequence: TGTGCCAGTAGTTATACTGTGGCTAGCGGGAGCAATGAGCAGTTCTTC. Protein: CASSYTVASGSNEQFF.

This clone was seen a single time. The chain combines TRBV7-8 with TRBJ1-5; unclear D gene. CDR1 and CDR2 (germline): SGHVS, FQNEAQ. This CDR3 region has 13 residues. The V gene lost 6 bases and the J gene lost 1 base, with 7 bases spanning the gap. The CDR3 sequence: CASSGRSNQPQHF. CDR3 DNA: TGTGCCAGCAGTGGAAGAAGCAATCAGCCCCAGCATTTT.

This clone was detected once. The chain employs TRBV4-2 and TRBJ2-1, with TRBD2 matching over 8 bases. Looked up from germline, CDR1 is LGHNA and CDR2 is YNFKEQ. J lost 9 bases, V lost 2 bases, and 12 bases had no gene match. The CDR3 loop spans 16 amino acids. Written as DNA, the CDR3 is TGTGCCAGCAGCCAACAGGCGGGAGGCGTCAGCAGTGAGCAGTTCTTC. This translates into CASSQQAGGVSSEQFF.

CDR3 bases: TGTGCCAGCAGTGAAACAGGGGGAAGTGGCGGGGAGCTGTTTTTT. Translated, it gives CASSETGGSGGELFF. The chain uses TRBV2 and TRBJ2-2, with 8 bases aligning to TRBD1. V was pared by 2 bases and J by 7 bases, with 6 bases of the junction left unmatched. The germline V gene has CDR1 SNHLY and CDR2 FYNNEI. This CDR3 contains 15 residues.

The V gene is TRBV4-1, the J gene TRBJ2-5; D is unclear. CDR1 and CDR2 (germline): MGHRA, YSYEKL. The CDR3 length is 14 residues. Trimming stripped 0 bases from V and 4 bases from J, with 9 bases between. The CDR3 sequence: CASSQDGTAETQYF. The DNA of the CDR3 is TGCGCCAGCAGCCAAGATGGAACGGCAGAGACCCAGTACTTC.

This clone was seen just once. The chain is built from TRBV5-1 and TRBJ2-3, with TRBD2 matching over 11 bases. Per the germline V gene, CDR1 is SGHRS and CDR2 is YFSETQ. CDR3 size: 18 residues. J gave up 6 bases and V 4 bases, and 16 bases lay outside the gene matches. The CDR3 loop is CASSKPPGLAEPGDTQYF. The CDR3 region has the DNA TGCGCCAGCAGCAAACCCCCGGGACTAGCGGAACCGGGGGATACGCAGTATTTT.

The chain links TRBV28 to TRBJ2-7; 8 bases line up with TRBD2. The CDR3 totals 14 residues. Germline V gene data show CDR1 as MDHEN and CDR2 as SYDVKM. The CDR3 loop reads CVFKAGGSSYEQYF. The CDR3 DNA sequence: TGTGTTTTTAAGGCGGGAGGTAGCTCCTACGAGCAGTACTTC.

The chain couples TRBV5-8 to TRBJ1-2, with D perhaps TRBD1 (5 bases). The CDR3 covers 15 residues. Germline-derived CDR1 and CDR2 are SGHTS and YDEGEE. V dropped 4 bases and J dropped 4 bases, with 17 bases sitting between them. For the CDR3, the DNA is TGTGCCAGCAGCCAAATCCTCCCCGGGGGCTATGGCTACACCTTC. This gives the protein CASSQILPGGYGYTF.

The chain combines TRBV11-3 with TRBJ2-7; TRBD2 matches at 8 bases. Germline lookup yields CDR1 SGHNT and CDR2 YENEEA. This CDR3 comprises 16 residues. Trimming cost V 5 bases and J 0 bases; bases outside gene matches: 9. The CDR3 spells CASSPFSGESSYEQYF. The CDR3 DNA follows: TGTGCCAGCAGCCCCTTTAGCGGGGAAAGCTCCTACGAGCAGTACTTC.

In this sample, this clone turned up once. The genes are TRBV7-2 and TRBJ2-3; 9 nucleotides agree with TRBD2. Germline trimming cut 1 base from V and 6 bases from J; bases unmatched to any gene: 17. The CDR3 covers 19 residues. Looked up from germline, CDR1 is SGHTA and CDR2 is FQGNSA. CDR3 region: CASSLVWGSGSGRRDTQYF. Written as DNA, the CDR3 is TGTGCCAGCAGCTTAGTTTGGGGTAGCGGGAGTGGTAGGAGGGATACGCAGTATTTT.

The chain recombines TRBV4-3 with TRBJ2-7, with a tentative D call TRBD2 (5 bases). The ends were cut back, 0 bases at V and 2 bases at J, with 14 bases in the middle. This CDR3 is built from 16 residues. CDR1 is LGHNA, CDR2 YSLEER, per germline. DNA of the CDR3: TGCGCCAGCAGCCAAGATGGTCGGGGAAAAGCCTACGAGCAGTACTTC. Encoded protein: CASSQDGRGKAYEQYF.

The chain uses TRBV19 and TRBJ2-7; D remains unclear. Germline-derived CDR1 and CDR2 are LNHDA and SQIVND (reference sequence). The CDR3 totals 14 residues. V was shortened by 1 base and J by 2 bases, with 9 bases between the two germline ends. CDR3 sequence: CASSIGPATYEQYF. In nucleotides, the CDR3 is TGTGCCAGTAGTATAGGGCCGGCTACCTACGAGCAGTACTTC.

This rearrangement joins TRBV27 to TRBJ2-1; 8 nucleotides agree with TRBD2. V was clipped by 5 bases and J by 3 bases; unmatched bases: 6. The CDR3 consists of 15 residues. Germline values: CDR1 MNHEY, CDR2 SMNVEV (reference sequence). CDR3 DNA: TGTGCCAGCAGTCTTCGGACTAGCCTCTACAATGAGCAGTTCTTC. Its translation is CASSLRTSLYNEQFF.

The chain has TRBV7-9 and TRBJ2-1; either TRBD1 or TRBD2 may fit D (5 bases each). Germline V lookup: CDR1 SEHNR, CDR2 FQNEAQ (reference sequence). Trimming shortened V by 5 bases and J by 5 bases, and 13 bases separated the two germline ends. The CDR3 has 14 amino acids. CDR3 DNA: TGTGCCAGCAGCGTCGGGGCGGAAAACAATGAGCAGTTCTTC. The encoded protein is CASSVGAENNEQFF.

V usage is TRBV13 and J usage is TRBJ2-3, with 8 positions matching TRBD2. Germline assignment: CDR1 PRHDT and CDR2 FYEKMQ (reference sequence). CDR3 size: 15 residues. Trimming at V came to 0 bases and at J to 4 bases, leaving 3 bases not matched to a gene. CDR3 sequence (DNA): TGTGCCAGCAGCTTAGGGTCTAGCGGGTCAGATACGCAGTATTTT. Translation gives CASSLGSSGSDTQYF.

The chain carries TRBV4-2 and TRBJ1-2; TRBD1 is a possible D gene (5 bases). This CDR3 spans 16 amino acids. CDR1 and CDR2 (germline): LGHNA, YNFKEQ. The germline V and J ends were trimmed by 3 bases and 2 bases, with 16 bases remaining between them. The CDR3 nucleotides are TGTGCCAGCAGCCACCCCGGGGGTGATGGGAACTATGGCTACACCTTC. It specifies CASSHPGGDGNYGYTF.

The J gene is TRBJ2-5, the V gene TRBV27; 10 bases map to TRBD2. The DNA end is a closer match to TRBJ2-7, so the J assignment may be wrong. This CDR3 spans 13 amino acids. Germline CDR1 MNHEY, CDR2 SMNVEV (reference sequence). This CDR3 is CASSFSGRSEQYF. The CDR3, as DNA: TGTGCCAGCAGTTTTAGCGGGAGGTCCGAGCAGTACTTC.

This clone was found many times. The genes are TRBV28 and TRBJ2-7, with 7 bases lining up with TRBD2. Germline CDR1 MDHEN, CDR2 SYDVKM. The CDR3 extends over 15 amino acids. The V gene end was trimmed by 6 bases and the J gene end by 4 bases; junction bases not matched to a gene: 12. CDR3: CASSMTSSRPYEQYF. CDR3 DNA sequence: TGTGCCAGCAGCATGACTAGCTCAAGACCGTACGAGCAGTACTTC.

This CDR3 reads CSVEDFGDRAIGEQYF. Here the CDR3 DNA reads TGCAGCGTTGAAGATTTCGGGGACAGGGCGATTGGCGAGCAGTACTTC. This chain connects TRBV29-1 to TRBJ2-7; 9 bases line up with TRBD1. V was pared by 0 bases and J by 6 bases, with 12 bases of the junction left unmatched. Germline-derived CDR1 and CDR2 are SQVTM and ANQGSEA. The CDR3 runs to 16 residues.

The genes are TRBV7-8 and TRBJ2-7, with D perhaps given as TRBD1 or TRBD2 (6 bases each). V lost 7 bases to trimming and J lost 3 bases, with 13 bases between them. The CDR3 totals 13 residues. Germline V CDR1 and CDR2: SGHVS, FQNEAQ. This CDR3 reads CASKGGSRYEQYF. The CDR3 DNA reads as TGTGCCAGCAAGGGGGGCTCCCGCTACGAGCAGTACTTC.

This clone was seen more than once but under ten times. V usage is TRBV6-4 and J usage is TRBJ1-1, with a weak D call TRBD1 (6 bases). This CDR3 is built from 13 residues. V gave up 5 bases and J gave up 1 base, with 8 bases separating them. Per the germline V gene, CDR1 is MRHNA and CDR2 is SNTAGT. The CDR3 nucleotides are TGTGCCAGCAGTCCGGGACAGAACACTGAAGCTTTCTTT. Amino acid sequence: CASSPGQNTEAFF.

The chain has TRBV27 and TRBJ2-3; D might be TRBD2 (6 bases). The CDR3 runs to 14 residues. From germline, CDR1 is MNHEY and CDR2 SMNVEV (reference sequence). Trimming left V 8 bases short and J 1 base short, with 13 bases between. The CDR3 DNA reads as TGTGCCAGCCGAGGGACTCCCCGCACAGATACGCAGTATTTT. Amino acid sequence: CASRGTPRTDTQYF.

The genes are TRBV9 and TRBJ2-6; 7 bases agree with TRBD1. The CDR3 is made up of 16 amino acids. Germline CDR1 reads SGDLS; CDR2 reads YYNGEE. Trimming cost V 3 bases and J 0 bases; bases outside gene matches: 3. CDR3 DNA sequence: TGTGCCAGCAGCGAGGGGGCGAGCTCTGGGGCCAACGTCCTGACTTTC. Translation gives CASSEGASSGANVLTF.

This chain uses TRBV19 with TRBJ1-1, with D possibly TRBD1 on 6 matching bases. Germline assignment: CDR1 LNHDA and CDR2 SQIVND (reference sequence). Trimming removed 7 bases at V and 9 bases at J, with 15 bases between. The CDR3 consists of 12 residues. CDR3 nucleotides: TGTGCCAGTATGGGGGGGCGAAGGAAAGCTTTCTTT. Translating it yields CASMGGRRKAFF.

This chain links TRBV7-9 with TRBJ2-4; possible D gene TRBD2, 6 bases. CDR1 is SEHNR and CDR2 is FQNEAQ in the germline V gene (reference sequence). Trimming removed 1 base at V and 7 bases at J, with 11 bases between. CDR3 size: 14 residues. The CDR3 DNA reads TGTGCCAGCAGCTTAGACGGGAGAACGAACATTCAGTACTTC. Its protein is CASSLDGRTNIQYF.

Remarks on this clone: The junction and the germline gene differ at one end; a read error may be behind it. This chain connects TRBV4-3 to TRBJ2-6; no definite D call. The CDR3 totals 16 residues. Germline V gene lookup returns CDR1 LGHNA and CDR2 YSLEER. The CDR3 coding sequence is TGCGCCAACAGCCAAGCTACCTTCTCTGGGGCCAACGTCCTGACTTTC. The encoded protein is CANSQATFSGANVLTF.

DNA of the CDR3: TGTGCCAGCAGTGAAGGAGACACCGGGGAGCTGTTTTTT. Encoded protein: CASSEGDTGELFF. The chain is built from TRBV6-4 and TRBJ2-2; D gene uncertain. The CDR3 contains 13 residues. V was pared by 3 bases and J by 3 bases, with 5 bases between. In germline, CDR1 is MRHNA, CDR2 SNTAGT.